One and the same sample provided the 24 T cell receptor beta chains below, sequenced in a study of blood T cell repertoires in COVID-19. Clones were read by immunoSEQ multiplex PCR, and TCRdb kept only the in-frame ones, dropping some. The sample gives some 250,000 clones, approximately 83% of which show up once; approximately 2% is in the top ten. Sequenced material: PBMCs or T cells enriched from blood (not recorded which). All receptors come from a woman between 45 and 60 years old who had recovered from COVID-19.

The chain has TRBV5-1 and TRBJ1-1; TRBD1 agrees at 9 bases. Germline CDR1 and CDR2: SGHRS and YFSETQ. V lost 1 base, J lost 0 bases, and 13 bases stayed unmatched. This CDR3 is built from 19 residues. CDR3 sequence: CASSLMTPGQGFLNTEAFF. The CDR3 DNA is TGCGCCAGCAGCTTGATGACCCCGGGACAGGGATTTCTGAACACTGAAGCTTTCTTT.

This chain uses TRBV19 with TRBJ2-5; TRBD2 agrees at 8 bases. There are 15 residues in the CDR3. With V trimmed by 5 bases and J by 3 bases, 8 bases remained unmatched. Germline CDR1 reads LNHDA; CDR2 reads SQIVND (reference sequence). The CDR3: CASSHNSGGEETQYF. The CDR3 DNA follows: TGTGCCAGTAGTCATAATTCGGGAGGGGAAGAGACCCAGTACTTC.

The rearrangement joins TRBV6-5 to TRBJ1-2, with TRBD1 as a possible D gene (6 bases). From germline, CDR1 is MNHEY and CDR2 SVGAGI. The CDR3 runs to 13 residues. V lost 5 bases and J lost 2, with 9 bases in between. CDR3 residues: CASSTTGNYGYTF. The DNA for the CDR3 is TGTGCCAGCAGTACAACAGGGAACTATGGCTACACCTTC.

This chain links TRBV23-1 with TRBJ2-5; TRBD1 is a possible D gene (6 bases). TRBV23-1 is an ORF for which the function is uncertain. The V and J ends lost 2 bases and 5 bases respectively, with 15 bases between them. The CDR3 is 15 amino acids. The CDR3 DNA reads TGCGCCAGCAGTCAAGGATCGCAGGGGCGGGAGACCCAGTACTTC. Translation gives CASSQGSQGRETQYF.

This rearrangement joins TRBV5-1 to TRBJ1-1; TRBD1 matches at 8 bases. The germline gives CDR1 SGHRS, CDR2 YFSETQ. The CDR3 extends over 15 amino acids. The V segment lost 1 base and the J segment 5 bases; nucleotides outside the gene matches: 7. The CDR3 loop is CASSLPGQGRTEAFF. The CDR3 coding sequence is TGCGCCAGCAGCTTGCCAGGACAGGGCAGAACTGAAGCTTTCTTT.

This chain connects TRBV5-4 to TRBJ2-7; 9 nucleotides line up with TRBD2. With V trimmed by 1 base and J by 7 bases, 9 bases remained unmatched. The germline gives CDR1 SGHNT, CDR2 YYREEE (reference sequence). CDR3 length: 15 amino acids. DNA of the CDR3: TGTGCCAGCAGCTTGAGAGCGGGAGGACTTTTAGAGCAGTACTTC. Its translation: CASSLRAGGLLEQYF.

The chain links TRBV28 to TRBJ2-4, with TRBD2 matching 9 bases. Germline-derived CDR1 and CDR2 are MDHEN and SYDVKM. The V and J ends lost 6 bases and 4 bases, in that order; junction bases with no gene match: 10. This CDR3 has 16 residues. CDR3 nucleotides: TGTGCCAGCAGCCCCGAGGCTAGCGGGATAAAAAACATTCAGTACTTC. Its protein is CASSPEASGIKNIQYF. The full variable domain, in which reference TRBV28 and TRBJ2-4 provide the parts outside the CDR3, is DVKVTQSSRYLVKRTGEKVFLECVQDMDHENMFWYRQDPGLGLRLIYFSYDVKMKEKGDIPEGYSVSREKKERFSLILESASTNQTSMYLCASSPEASGIKNIQYFGAGTRLSVL.

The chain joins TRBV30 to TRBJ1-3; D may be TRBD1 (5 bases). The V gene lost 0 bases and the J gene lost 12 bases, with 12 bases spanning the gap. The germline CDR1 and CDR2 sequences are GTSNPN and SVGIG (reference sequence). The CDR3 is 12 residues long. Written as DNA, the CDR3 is TGTGCCTGGAGTGTACCGCAGGGTGTCATATATTTT. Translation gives CAWSVPQGVIYF.

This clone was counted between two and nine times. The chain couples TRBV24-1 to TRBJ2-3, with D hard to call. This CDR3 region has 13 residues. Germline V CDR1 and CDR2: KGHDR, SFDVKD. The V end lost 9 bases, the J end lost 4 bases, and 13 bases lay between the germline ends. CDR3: CATAASIADTQYF. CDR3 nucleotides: TGTGCCACCGCGGCCAGCATTGCAGATACGCAGTATTTT.

CDR3 sequence: CASSPQGPVYSPLHF. The CDR3 nucleotides are TGTGCCAGCAGCCCACAGGGACCCGTGTATTCACCCCTCCACTTT. The V gene is TRBV27, the J gene TRBJ1-6, with D perhaps matching TRBD1 (6 bases). The CDR3 has 15 residues. V was cut by 6 bases and J by 8 bases, with 17 bases left in between. Germline CDR1 and CDR2: MNHEY and SMNVEV (reference sequence).

This CDR3 is CASSEQGYDTEAFF. In DNA, the CDR3 is TGTGCCAGCAGTGAGCAGGGATATGACACTGAAGCTTTCTTT. The gene calls are TRBV2 and TRBJ1-1; D is possibly TRBD1 (5 bases). The length of the CDR3 is 14 residues. V was shortened by 3 bases and J by 3 bases, with 11 bases between the two germline ends. From germline, CDR1 is SNHLY and CDR2 FYNNEI. Using reference TRBV2 and TRBJ1-1 for the parts outside the CDR3, the full variable domain is EPEVTQTPSHQVTQMGQEVILRCVPISNHLYFYWYRQILGQKVEFLVSFYNNEISEKSEIFDDQFSVERPDGSNFTLKIRSTKLEDSAMYFCASSEQGYDTEAFFGQGTRLTVV.

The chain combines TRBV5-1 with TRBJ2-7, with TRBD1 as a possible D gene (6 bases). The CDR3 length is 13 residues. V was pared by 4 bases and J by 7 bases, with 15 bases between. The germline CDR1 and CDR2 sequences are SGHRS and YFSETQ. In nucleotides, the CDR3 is TGCGCCAGCAGCCCGCGAACAGGGTCTGAGCAGTACTTC. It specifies CASSPRTGSEQYF.

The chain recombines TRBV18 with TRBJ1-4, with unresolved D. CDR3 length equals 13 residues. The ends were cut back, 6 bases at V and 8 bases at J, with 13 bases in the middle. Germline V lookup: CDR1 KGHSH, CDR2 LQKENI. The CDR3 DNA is TGTGCCAGCTCGCCCCCGGGGTACGAAAAACTGTTTTTT. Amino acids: CASSPPGYEKLFF.

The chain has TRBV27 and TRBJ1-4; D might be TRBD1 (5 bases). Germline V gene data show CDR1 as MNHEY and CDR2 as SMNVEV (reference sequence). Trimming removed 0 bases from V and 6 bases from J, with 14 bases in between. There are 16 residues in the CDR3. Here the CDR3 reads CASSLSGRPGDEKLFF. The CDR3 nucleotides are TGTGCCAGCAGTTTATCAGGGCGGCCGGGGGATGAAAAACTGTTTTTT. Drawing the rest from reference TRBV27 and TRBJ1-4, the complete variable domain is EAQVTQNPRYLITVTGKKLTVTCSQNMNHEYMSWYRQDPGLGLRQIYYSMNVEVTDKGDVPEGYKVSRKEKRNFPLILESPSPNQTSLYFCASSLSGRPGDEKLFFGSGTQLSVL.

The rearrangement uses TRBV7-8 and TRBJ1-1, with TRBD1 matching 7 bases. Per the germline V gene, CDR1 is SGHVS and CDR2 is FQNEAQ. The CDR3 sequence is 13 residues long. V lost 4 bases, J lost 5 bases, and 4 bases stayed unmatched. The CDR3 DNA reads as TGTGCCAGCAGCTCGGACAGGAGGACTGAAGCTTTCTTT. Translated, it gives CASSSDRRTEAFF.

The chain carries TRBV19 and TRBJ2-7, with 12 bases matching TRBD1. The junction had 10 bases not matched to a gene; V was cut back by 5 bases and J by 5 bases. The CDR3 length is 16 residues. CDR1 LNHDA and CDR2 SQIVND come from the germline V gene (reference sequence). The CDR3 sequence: CASSFRSGTGGHEQYF. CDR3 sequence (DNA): TGTGCCAGTAGTTTCAGATCCGGGACAGGGGGCCACGAGCAGTACTTC.

CDR3 nucleotides: TGTGCCAGCAGTTTATCTGCAGGGGGTAGCACTGAAGCTTTCTTT. Its protein product is CASSLSAGGSTEAFF. This rearrangement joins TRBV28 to TRBJ1-1; TRBD1 agrees at 7 bases. With V trimmed by 1 base and J by 4 bases, 6 bases remained unmatched. The CDR3 loop spans 15 amino acids. Germline CDR1 reads MDHEN; CDR2 reads SYDVKM.

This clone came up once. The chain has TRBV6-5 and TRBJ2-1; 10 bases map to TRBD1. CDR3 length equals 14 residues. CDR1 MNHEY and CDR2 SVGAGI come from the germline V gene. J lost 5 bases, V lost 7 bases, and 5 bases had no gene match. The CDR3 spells CASKRQGADNEQFF. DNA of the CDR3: TGTGCCAGCAAAAGACAGGGGGCCGACAATGAGCAGTTCTTC.

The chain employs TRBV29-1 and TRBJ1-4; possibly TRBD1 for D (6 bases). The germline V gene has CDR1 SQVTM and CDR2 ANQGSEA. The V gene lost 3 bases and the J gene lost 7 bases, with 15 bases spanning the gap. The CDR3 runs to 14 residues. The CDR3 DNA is TGCAGCGTTGAGTTAGGACAGACGAGTGAAAAACTGTTTTTT. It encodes CSVELGQTSEKLFF.

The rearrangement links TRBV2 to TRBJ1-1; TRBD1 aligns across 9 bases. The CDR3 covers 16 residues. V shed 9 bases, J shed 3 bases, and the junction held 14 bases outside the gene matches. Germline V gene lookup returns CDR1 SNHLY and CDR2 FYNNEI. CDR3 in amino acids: CARQQGAPNGYTEAFF. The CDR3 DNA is TGTGCCAGGCAACAGGGGGCCCCAAACGGGTACACTGAAGCTTTCTTT.

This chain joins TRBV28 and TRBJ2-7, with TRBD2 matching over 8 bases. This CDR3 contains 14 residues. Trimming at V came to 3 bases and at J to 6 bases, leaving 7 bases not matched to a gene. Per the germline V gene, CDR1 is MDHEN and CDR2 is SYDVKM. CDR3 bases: TGTGCCAGCAGTTTGTGGGTAGCGGGGCTCGAGCAGTACTTC. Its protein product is CASSLWVAGLEQYF.

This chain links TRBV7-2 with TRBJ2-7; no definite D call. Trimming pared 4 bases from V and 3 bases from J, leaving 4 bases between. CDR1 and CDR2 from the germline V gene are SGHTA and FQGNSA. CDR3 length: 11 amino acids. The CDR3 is CASSSYYEQYF. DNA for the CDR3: TGTGCCAGCAGCTCCTACTACGAGCAGTACTTC.

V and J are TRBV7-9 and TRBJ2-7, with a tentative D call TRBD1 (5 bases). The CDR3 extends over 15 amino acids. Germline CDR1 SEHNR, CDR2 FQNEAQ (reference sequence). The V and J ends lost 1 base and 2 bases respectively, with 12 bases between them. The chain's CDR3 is CASSLVQGITYEQYF. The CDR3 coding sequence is TGTGCCAGCAGCTTAGTTCAGGGAATTACCTACGAGCAGTACTTC.

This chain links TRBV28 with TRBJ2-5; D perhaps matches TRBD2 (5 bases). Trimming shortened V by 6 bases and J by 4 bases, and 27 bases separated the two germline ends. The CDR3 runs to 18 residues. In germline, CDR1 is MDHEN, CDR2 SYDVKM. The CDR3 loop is CASSPNPTLSPAGETQYF. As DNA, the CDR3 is TGTGCCAGCAGCCCGAATCCCACCCTTAGCCCGGCGGGAGAGACCCAGTACTTC.